The 28 T cell receptor beta chains below were found in one sample sequenced in a study of cytomegalovirus exposure and HLA in healthy donors. The PCR made use of 60 Vbeta and 13 Jbeta primers. Data came from immunoSEQ multiplex PCR; TCRdb stores just in-frame clones and leaves some out. The table records roughly 110,000 clones, around 73% of them present only once. The sequenced material came from PBMCs. The source is a man aged 25-45 years in good health and CMV-seronegative.

The chain uses TRBV19 and TRBJ2-1; 7 positions agree with TRBD1. Germline CDR1 LNHDA, CDR2 SQIVND (reference sequence). V dropped 3 bases and J dropped 6; count of bases not matched to a gene: 5. The CDR3 covers 14 residues. CDR3 sequence: CASSIGTVPNEQFF. For the CDR3, the DNA is TGTGCCAGTAGTATTGGGACAGTCCCCAATGAGCAGTTCTTC.

The chain recombines TRBV7-9 with TRBJ2-3, with D possibly being TRBD2 (5 bases). CDR3 length: 14 residues. Germline V gene lookup returns CDR1 SEHNR and CDR2 FQNEAQ (reference sequence). The germline V and J ends were trimmed by 1 base and 4 bases, with 9 bases remaining between them. CDR3 in DNA: TGTGCCAGCAGCTTAGTTGGCGGGTCAGATACGCAGTATTTT. Protein product: CASSLVGGSDTQYF.

The chain has TRBV18 and TRBJ1-3; D gene ambiguous. The germline V and J ends were trimmed by 1 base and 0 bases, with 7 bases remaining between them. Germline CDR1 KGHSH, CDR2 LQKENI. CDR3 size: 15 residues. CDR3 coding DNA: TGTGCCAGCTCACCACTCCCAGGCTCTGGAAACACCATATATTTT. This translates into CASSPLPGSGNTIYF. Combining the CDR3 with reference TRBV18 and TRBJ1-3 gives the whole variable domain NAGVMQNPRHLVRRRGQEARLRCSPMKGHSHVYWYRQLPEEGLKFMVYLQKENIIDESGMPKERFSAEFPKEGPSILRIQQVVRGDSAAYFCASSPLPGSGNTIYFGEGSWLTVV.

The chain employs TRBV4-2 and TRBJ2-3, with D possibly TRBD2 on 6 matching bases. This CDR3 spans 15 amino acids. V lost 1 base, J lost 4 bases, and 12 bases lay in between. Germline V lookup: CDR1 LGHNA, CDR2 YNFKEQ. Written as DNA, the CDR3 is TGTGCCAGCAGCCAAGGTCGCAGGGAGGCAGATACGCAGTATTTT. This translates into CASSQGRREADTQYF.

V and J are TRBV6-4 and TRBJ2-3, with TRBD1 matching over 8 bases. From germline, CDR1 is MRHNA and CDR2 SNTAGT. The CDR3 has 14 amino acids. V trimming: 5 bases; J trimming: 8 bases; junction bases outside the gene matches: 9. The CDR3 region is CASSSGTGIGTQYF. CDR3 bases: TGTGCCAGCAGTTCCGGGACAGGCATAGGTACGCAGTATTTT.

The chain employs TRBV7-9 and TRBJ1-6; no definite D call. The CDR3 loop spans 15 amino acids. With 5 bases removed from V and 1 base from J, the gap between germline ends came to 9 bases. The germline gives CDR1 SEHNR, CDR2 FQNEAQ (reference sequence). The CDR3 reads CASSHEVSYNSPLHF. CDR3 in DNA: TGTGCCAGCAGCCACGAGGTTTCCTATAATTCACCCCTCCACTTT.

V and J are TRBV10-2 and TRBJ2-7; D call uncertain. Trimming removed 9 bases from V and 2 bases from J, with 20 bases in between. CDR1 WSHSY and CDR2 SAAADI come from the germline V gene. This CDR3 spans 15 amino acids. Here the CDR3 reads CASNEAQANTYEQYF. The DNA of the CDR3 is TGCGCCAGTAACGAAGCCCAAGCGAACACCTACGAGCAGTACTTC.

This chain links TRBV19 with TRBJ2-5, with TRBD1 matching 8 bases. With 5 bases clipped from V and 4 bases from J, the junction kept 9 bases outside the gene matches. The CDR3 sequence is 15 residues long. Germline V gene data show CDR1 as LNHDA and CDR2 as SQIVND (reference sequence). The chain's CDR3 is CASSLRQGSRETQYF. The CDR3 nucleotides are TGTGCCAGTAGTCTGAGACAGGGGAGCCGAGAGACCCAGTACTTC. The full variable domain, its missing parts supplied by reference TRBV19 and TRBJ2-5, is DGGITQSPKYLFRKEGQNVTLSCEQNLNHDAMYWYRQDPGQGLRLIYYSQIVNDFQKGDIAEGYSVSREKKESFPLTVTSAQKNPTAFYLCASSLRQGSRETQYFGPGTRLLVL.

The chain is built from TRBV7-9 and TRBJ2-2; D perhaps matches TRBD2 (6 bases). The CDR3 has 13 amino acids. Germline CDR1 and CDR2: SEHNR and FQNEAQ (reference sequence). V lost 8 bases, J lost 2 bases, and 9 bases lay in between. The CDR3 reads CASGRGNTGELFF. CDR3 DNA: TGTGCCAGCGGGCGGGGAAACACCGGGGAGCTGTTTTTT.

This rearrangement joins TRBV10-3 to TRBJ2-7, with 7 bases lining up with TRBD1. The germline gives CDR1 ENHRY, CDR2 SYGVKD. With 0 bases clipped from V and 3 bases from J, the junction kept 11 bases outside the gene matches. The CDR3 consists of 17 residues. The CDR3 bases are TGTGCCATCAGTGAGTCTGGGCCTTATCAGGGGGTCTACGAGCAGTACTTC. It encodes CAISESGPYQGVYEQYF.

V and J are TRBV15 and TRBJ2-5; D unclear. Germline V gives CDR1 LNHNV, CDR2 YYDKDF (reference sequence). The CDR3 is made up of 13 amino acids. V was pared by 0 bases and J by 6 bases, with 8 bases between. Written as DNA, the CDR3 is TGTGCCACCAGCAGAGACAGGTTGCAGACCCAGTACTTC. This sequence encodes CATSRDRLQTQYF.

The J gene is TRBJ1-4, the V gene TRBV5-6, with TRBD1 as a possible D gene (5 bases). The germline CDR1 and CDR2 sequences are SGHDT and YYEEEE. The ends were cut back, 3 bases at V and 8 bases at J, with 11 bases in the middle. This CDR3 contains 13 residues. The CDR3 sequence: CASSWRDGEKLFF. Here the CDR3 DNA reads TGTGCCAGCAGCTGGCGGGACGGCGAAAAACTGTTTTTT.

V is TRBV7-6 and J is TRBJ2-1, with 11 nucleotides matching TRBD1. Trimming at V came to 5 bases and at J to 4 bases, leaving 7 bases not matched to a gene. Germline V gene data show CDR1 as SGHVS and CDR2 as FNYEAQ. The CDR3 loop spans 16 amino acids. In DNA form, the CDR3 reads TGTGCCAGCAGCCCCCCAGGGACAGGGGGTTACAATGAGCAGTTCTTC. Its translation: CASSPPGTGGYNEQFF.

The V call is TRBV5-6, the J call TRBJ2-3; 9 nucleotides align to TRBD1. Trimming removed 4 bases from V and 0 bases from J; junction bases left unmatched: 9. The CDR3 contains 17 residues. Germline lookup yields CDR1 SGHDT and CDR2 YYEEEE. The CDR3 reads CASSPPLTGGSTDTQYF. CDR3 bases: TGTGCCAGCAGCCCGCCACTGACAGGGGGTAGCACAGATACGCAGTATTTT.

This clone was detected only once. The chain links TRBV11-3 to TRBJ2-1; 10 positions match TRBD1. This CDR3 has 17 amino acids. With 0 bases clipped from V and 3 bases from J, the junction kept 5 bases outside the gene matches. The germline V gene has CDR1 SGHNT and CDR2 YENEEA. CDR3 in amino acids: CASSLDLGQGSYNEQFF. Here the CDR3 DNA reads TGTGCCAGCAGCTTAGATCTGGGACAGGGGAGCTACAATGAGCAGTTCTTC.

The genes are TRBV7-2 and TRBJ2-1; 9 bases are shared with TRBD2. V trimming: 3 bases; J trimming: 8 bases; junction bases outside the gene matches: 8. Germline CDR1 SGHTA, CDR2 FQGNSA. The CDR3 has 15 residues. The CDR3 DNA follows: TGTGCCAGCAGCTTCCGTGGGACTAGCTTCGATGAGCAGTTCTTC. Protein: CASSFRGTSFDEQFF.

The chain couples TRBV18 to TRBJ1-4; no firm D call. The CDR3 consists of 16 residues. Germline V gene lookup returns CDR1 KGHSH and CDR2 LQKENI. The germline V and J ends were trimmed by 0 bases and 0 bases, with 8 bases remaining between them. The CDR3 reads CASSPPNSATNEKLFF. The CDR3 DNA sequence: TGTGCCAGCTCACCACCGAACTCTGCAACTAATGAAAAACTGTTTTTT.

The V call is TRBV10-2, the J call TRBJ2-2; 8 bases align to TRBD2. CDR1 and CDR2 (germline): WSHSY, SAAADI. This CDR3 has 15 amino acids. With 7 bases clipped from V and 2 bases from J, the junction kept 6 bases outside the gene matches. The CDR3 sequence is CASTPAGANTGELFF. CDR3 DNA: TGCGCCAGCACCCCAGCGGGGGCCAACACCGGGGAGCTGTTTTTT.

A few counts support this clone. The chain uses TRBV6-1 and TRBJ2-6; D gene uncertain. CDR1 is MNHNS, CDR2 SASEGT, per germline. Trimming stripped 2 bases from V and 0 bases from J, with 8 bases between. The CDR3 is 16 amino acids. The CDR3 is CASSELPGSGANVLTF. As DNA, the CDR3 is TGTGCCAGCAGTGAACTCCCGGGCTCTGGGGCCAACGTCCTGACTTTC.

This clone was detected only once. The chain joins TRBV5-6 to TRBJ2-1; tentatively, D is TRBD1 (6 bases). Between the trimmed V and J ends, which lost 3 bases and 0 bases, there was a span of 10 bases. CDR1 and CDR2 from the germline V gene are SGHDT and YYEEEE. The CDR3 runs to 15 residues. The CDR3 spells CASSYGQNSYNEQFF. CDR3 coding DNA: TGTGCCAGCAGCTACGGACAGAACTCCTACAATGAGCAGTTCTTC.

This chain links TRBV5-6 with TRBJ2-5; 7 nucleotides align to TRBD2. The J segment lost 2 bases and the V segment lost 2 bases, leaving 6 bases of the junction unmatched. This CDR3 region has 15 residues. Per the germline V gene, CDR1 is SGHDT and CDR2 is YYEEEE. Here the CDR3 reads CASSLWGEGQETQYF. The CDR3 DNA reads TGTGCCAGCAGCTTATGGGGGGAGGGGCAAGAGACCCAGTACTTC. Complete variable domain (other parts from reference TRBV5-6 and TRBJ2-5): DAGVTQSPTHLIKTRGQQVTLRCSPKSGHDTVSWYQQALGQGPQFIFQYYEEEERQRGNFPDRFSGHQFPNYSSELNVNALLLGDSALYLCASSLWGEGQETQYFGPGTRLLVL.

The CDR3: CASSEQTGTPYEQYF. The DNA of the CDR3 is TGTGCCAGCAGTGAACAAACAGGAACACCCTACGAGCAGTACTTC. The rearrangement joins TRBV2 to TRBJ2-7, with a weak D call TRBD1 (5 bases). Germline values: CDR1 SNHLY, CDR2 FYNNEI. The V end lost 2 bases, the J end lost 2 bases, and 13 bases lay between the germline ends. The CDR3 has 15 amino acids.

CDR3 sequence: CASILSLTSGTRDYEQYF. CDR3 coding DNA: TGTGCCAGCATTTTATCTTTGACTAGCGGGACCAGGGACTACGAGCAGTACTTC. V gene TRBV2 combines with J gene TRBJ2-7; 11 bases match TRBD2. The CDR3 spans 18 residues. Germline V gene lookup returns CDR1 SNHLY and CDR2 FYNNEI. Trimming took 7 bases from V and 3 from J; bases not matched to a gene: 17.

The chain uses TRBV28 and TRBJ1-3; 8 bases line up with TRBD1. The length of the CDR3 is 18 residues. The V gene end was trimmed by 2 bases and the J gene end by 2 bases; junction bases not matched to a gene: 11. From germline, CDR1 is MDHEN and CDR2 SYDVKM. DNA of the CDR3: TGTGCCAGCAGTTTAGAGGGGCAGGGGGCGATTACTGGAAACACCATATATTTT. It translates to CASSLEGQGAITGNTIYF.

This clone was picked up one time. The chain joins TRBV6-5 to TRBJ1-2; D uncertain. Germline values: CDR1 MNHEY, CDR2 SVGAGI. The CDR3 totals 12 residues. V lost 5 bases and J lost 8, with 12 bases in between. The CDR3 is CASSEGVKGYTF. The DNA of the CDR3 is TGTGCCAGCAGTGAGGGAGTAAAAGGCTACACCTTC.

This chain links TRBV4-1 with TRBJ2-7; weak D call: TRBD2 (6 bases). The CDR3 runs 14 residues. Trimming left V 3 bases short and J 0 bases short, with 9 bases between. CDR1 is MGHRA, CDR2 YSYEKL, per germline. CDR3 in amino acids: CASSQIGGSYEQYF. The CDR3 nucleotides read TGCGCCAGCAGCCAGATCGGGGGCTCCTACGAGCAGTACTTC.

V is TRBV5-4 and J is TRBJ2-5; the match to TRBD2 covers 8 bases. With V trimmed by 7 bases and J by 4 bases, 21 bases remained unmatched. Germline loops: CDR1 SGHNT, CDR2 YYREEE (reference sequence). This CDR3 is 18 amino acids long. The CDR3 nucleotides are TGTGCCAGCTCAAAAGCAGGGGAAGCGGGAGTGGGAGGAGAGACCCAGTACTTC. Residues: CASSKAGEAGVGGETQYF.

J is TRBJ2-1 and V is TRBV6-5, with D perhaps TRBD1 (5 bases). The germline gives CDR1 MNHEY, CDR2 SVGAGI. Between the trimmed V and J ends, which lost 2 bases and 3 bases, there was a span of 11 bases. CDR3 size: 15 residues. The CDR3 spells CASSYPGQGYNEQFF. The DNA of the CDR3 is TGTGCCAGCAGTTACCCCGGGCAGGGCTACAATGAGCAGTTCTTC.